This TCR beta chain was captured in a study of T cells after posttransplantation cyclophosphamide. Busulfan-fludarabine conditioning, marrow transplant, and cyclophosphamide on days +3 and +4 were administered. Clones were read by immunoSEQ multiplex PCR, and TCRdb kept only the in-frame ones, dropping some. The table has fewer than 8,500 clones, 70% to 85% seen once; the top ten hold 25% to 30%. Trimming removed 0 bases at V and 2 bases at J, with 16 bases between. Germline V CDR1 and CDR2: SGHNT, YENEEA. This CDR3 is 17 amino acids long. Sequencing was performed on CD8+ T cells sorted from PBMCs, taken 1,300 to 1,500 days after allogeneic stem cell transplant with posttransplant cyclophosphamide. This TCR was recovered from a female patient in her fifties or sixties who received an allogeneic stem cell transplant from a related donor, was CMV-positive, and had no GVHD. These T cells may partly come from the graft donor. The chain recombines TRBV11-3 with TRBJ2-5; D is possibly TRBD1 (7 bases). CDR3: CASSLDSGGRGQETQYF. The DNA for the CDR3 is TGTGCCAGCAGCTTAGACTCAGGGGGGCGTGGACAAGAGACCCAGTACTTC.